This T cell receptor beta chain was documented in a study of shared clonotypes between healthy human individuals (dated by TCRdb to 2020 to 2021). Turning to the overall study: A few men and a couple of women, aged 18 to 49 years, made up the cohort. To estimate repertoire size and how much clonotype sharing occurs between individuals, the study deeply sequenced the blood TCR repertoires of five or six healthy adults. For each donor, CD4 naive and CD4 memory were each run on three plates, CD8 naive on two plates, and CD8 memory on one plate. Leukapheresis yielded between about 0.85 and 10 billion PBMCs per donor. To increase sequencing depth and limit assay-specific biases, TCR repertoire library preparation and sequencing were carried out by different laboratories using diverse techniques. Results and caveats for the whole study, not just this receptor: Sharing across four donors was observed for around 5% of naive CD4, under 4% of naive CD8, 2.3% of memory CD4, and around 0.4% of memory CD8 clonotypes. Sampling was restricted to blood, and TCR repertoires in tissue are likely to differ from TCR repertoires in blood. Clonotypes shared by all four sorted-subset donors showed higher generation probabilities than non-shared clonotypes. The small number of donors limited the genetic and exposure-history diversity represented. Based on pairwise subsampling, the degree of clonotype sharing among donors was expected to be affected by sequencing depth. Naive subsets generally had larger estimated clonotype richness than memory subsets did. Rarefaction of sorted-subset datasets indicated incomplete sequencing despite the large sequencing depth.

Using the deep immunoSEQ assay, multiplex PCR amplified TCR CDR3 regions from genomic DNA. Extracted genomic DNA from each cell subset was spread evenly across all wells of several immunoSEQ 96-well plates, with each plate serving as a replicate. For sorted subsets, 150 to 250 ng genomic DNA, equal to approximately 30,000 T cell genomes, was loaded into each replicate PCR. Purified libraries were measured with a Qubit 3.0 fluorometer, size-checked on a Bioanalyzer 2100, and measured again with the KAPA Library Quantification kit. A separate single-read 150-cycle Illumina NextSeq 550 flow cell was used to sequence each immunoSEQ 96-well plate. As for how the authors treated the data: The immunoSEQ output contained only junctional sequences without quality scores, so filtering could not match that applied to full-length reads. To assign V/J genes and CDR3, sequences were annotated against IMGT germline references using PyIR, a Python wrapper for IgBLAST v1.9. Reads were filtered out if the reads had weak V/J assignments (E-value above 1e-6), no CDR3, stop codons, out-of-frame junctions, or ambiguous translated residues. V3J clonotypes were defined as sequences sharing an identical inferred V gene, J gene, and CDR3 amino acid sequence. Percentage overlap between repertoires was computed as shared unique clonotypes divided by the size of the smaller repertoire. RTK rarefaction, the Chao1 estimator, and Recon v2.1 estimates of unobserved clonotypes were used to assess repertoire richness. Generation probabilities were computed with OLGA for all TCRbeta clonotypes obtained by the gDNA method from a few donors. TCRdb mirrors the immuneACCESS table, restricted to in-frame sequences. Some clones are absent from its copies; in checked studies, under half trace to an unresolved V gene, and the reason for the others is unknown. That table furnishes V, J and clone size, whereas the DNA furnished D and trimming. This sample gives fewer than 3 million clones in total; roughly 90% of them show up just once. Clones ranked in the top ten supply 0.37% of the sample.

As encoded in the germline V gene, CDR1 is KGHSH while CDR2 is LQKENI. V is cut back by 0 bases and J by 7 bases, with 12 bases in the junction unmatched. The CDR3 starts with the cysteine, ends with the phenylalanine, and has 16 residues. The CDR3 DNA has 48 bases and is translated from base 1. As for this clone: The antigen it binds to is not known. Base qualities are not recorded, but no much larger clone differs from it by a single base.

The donors were healthy, HIV-negative adults with no recently reported acute infections or vaccinations. Every donor was a Caucasian adult residing in Nashville, Tennessee, USA. CD4+ T cells were enriched by magnetic negative selection, after which naive cells were positively selected on CD45RA and the negative fraction was taken as the memory subset. After blood collection by leukapheresis, PBMCs were isolated using Ficoll-Histopaque density gradient centrifugation and then cryopreserved in the vapor phase of liquid nitrogen. Analytical flow cytometry was used to check the purity and quantity of each magnetically sorted T cell population. Genomic DNA was isolated from each sorted fraction and quantified by UV absorbance on a Nanodrop 2000c.

This sequence originates from a young man in good health. Some clones in this sample may be carry-over from other donors' samples. Material for sequencing was naive CD4+ T cells from PBMCs. What the cell subset or site label conveys for this sample: CD45RA+ positively selected. The rearranged chain carries TRBV18 and TRBJ2-7; 7 bases in the middle match TRBD1. The nucleotide sequence reads as follows: TGTGCCAGCTCACCACCGGGGAGACAGGGAGCTTGGGAGCAGTACTTC. Translated, this is CASSPPGRQGAWEQYF.